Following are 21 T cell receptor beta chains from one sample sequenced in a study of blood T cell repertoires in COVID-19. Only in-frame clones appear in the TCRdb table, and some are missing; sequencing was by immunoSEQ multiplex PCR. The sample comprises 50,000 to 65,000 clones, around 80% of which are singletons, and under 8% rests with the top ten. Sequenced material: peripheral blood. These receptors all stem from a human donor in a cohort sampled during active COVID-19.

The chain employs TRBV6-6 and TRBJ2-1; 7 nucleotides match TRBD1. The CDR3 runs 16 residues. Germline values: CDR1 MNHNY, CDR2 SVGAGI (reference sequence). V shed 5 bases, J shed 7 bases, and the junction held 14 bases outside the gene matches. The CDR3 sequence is CASSRPRQGSVNEQFF. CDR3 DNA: TGTGCCAGCAGTCGACCCAGACAGGGCAGTGTGAATGAGCAGTTCTTC.

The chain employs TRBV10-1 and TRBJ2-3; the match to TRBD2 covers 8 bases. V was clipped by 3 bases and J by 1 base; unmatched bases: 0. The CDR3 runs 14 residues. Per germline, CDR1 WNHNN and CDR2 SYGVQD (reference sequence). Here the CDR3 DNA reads TGCGCCAGCAGTGAAGCGGGAGGCACAGATACGCAGTATTTT. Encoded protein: CASSEAGGTDTQYF.

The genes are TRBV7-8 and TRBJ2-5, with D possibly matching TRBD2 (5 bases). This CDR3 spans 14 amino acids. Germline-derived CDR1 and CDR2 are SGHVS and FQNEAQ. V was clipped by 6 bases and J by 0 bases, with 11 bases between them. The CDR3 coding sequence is TGTGCCAGCAGGTCCACTAGACACCAAGAGACCCAGTACTTC. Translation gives CASRSTRHQETQYF.

The CDR3 is CASSYSGRPNYGYTF. The CDR3 DNA sequence: TGTGCCAGCAGTTACTCGGGGAGACCTAACTATGGCTACACCTTC. The chain couples TRBV6-5 to TRBJ1-2; D unresolved. In germline, CDR1 is MNHEY, CDR2 SVGAGI. The CDR3 length is 15 residues. V was pared by 0 bases and J by 0 bases, with 8 bases between.

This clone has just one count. CDR3 DNA: TGTGCCAGCAGCCCCTCGGGCAGGGCCTACGAGCAGTACTTC. This codes for CASSPSGRAYEQYF. The chain links TRBV5-8 to TRBJ2-7; TRBD1 might be the D (5 bases). Deletions cut 4 bases from V and 2 bases from J, with 13 bases between. The CDR3 is 14 residues long. The germline CDR1 and CDR2 sequences are SGHTS and YDEGEE.

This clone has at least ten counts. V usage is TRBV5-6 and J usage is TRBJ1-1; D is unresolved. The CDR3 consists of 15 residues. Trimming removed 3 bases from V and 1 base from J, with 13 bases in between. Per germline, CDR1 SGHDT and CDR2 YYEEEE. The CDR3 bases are TGTGCCAGCAGCTCCTCGTGGCGGGGGAACACTGAAGCTTTCTTT. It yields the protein CASSSSWRGNTEAFF.

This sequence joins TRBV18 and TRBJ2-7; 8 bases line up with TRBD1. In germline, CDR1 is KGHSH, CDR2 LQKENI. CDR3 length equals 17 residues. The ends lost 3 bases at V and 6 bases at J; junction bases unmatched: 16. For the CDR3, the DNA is TGTGCCAGCTCACCCCTCTTTGCAGGGGGCGCATTGGGCGAGCAGTACTTC. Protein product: CASSPLFAGGALGEQYF.

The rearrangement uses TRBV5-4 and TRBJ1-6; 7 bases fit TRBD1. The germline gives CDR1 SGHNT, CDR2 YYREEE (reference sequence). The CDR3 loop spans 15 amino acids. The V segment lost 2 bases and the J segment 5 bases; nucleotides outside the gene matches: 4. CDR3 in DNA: TGTGCCAGCAGCTTTCTGGGACAGAATAATTCACCCCTCCACTTT. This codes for CASSFLGQNNSPLHF.

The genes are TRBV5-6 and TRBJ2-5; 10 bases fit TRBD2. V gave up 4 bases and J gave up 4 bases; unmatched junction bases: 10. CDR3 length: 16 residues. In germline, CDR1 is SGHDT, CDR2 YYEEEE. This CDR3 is CASSPAGLAGAETQYF. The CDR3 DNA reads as TGTGCCAGCAGCCCGGCTGGGCTAGCGGGAGCAGAGACCCAGTACTTC.

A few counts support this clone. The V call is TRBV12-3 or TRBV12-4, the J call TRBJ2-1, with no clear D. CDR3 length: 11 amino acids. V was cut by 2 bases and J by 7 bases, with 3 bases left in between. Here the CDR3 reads CASSLLNEQFF. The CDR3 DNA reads TGTGCCAGCAGTTTATTAAATGAGCAGTTCTTC.

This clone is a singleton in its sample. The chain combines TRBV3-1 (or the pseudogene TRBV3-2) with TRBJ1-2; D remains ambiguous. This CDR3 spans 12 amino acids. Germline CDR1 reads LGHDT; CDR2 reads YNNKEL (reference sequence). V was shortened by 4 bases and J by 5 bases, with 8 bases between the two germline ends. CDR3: CASSPNRYGYTF. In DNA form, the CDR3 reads TGTGCCAGCAGCCCCAATAGATATGGCTACACCTTC.

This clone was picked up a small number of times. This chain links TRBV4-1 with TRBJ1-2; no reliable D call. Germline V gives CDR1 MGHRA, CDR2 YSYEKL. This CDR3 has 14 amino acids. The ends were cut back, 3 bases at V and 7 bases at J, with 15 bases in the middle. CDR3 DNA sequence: TGCGCCAGCAGCCAGATAGGAGGGAATGCTGGCTACACCTTC. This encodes CASSQIGGNAGYTF.

CDR3: CASSSRQGGSNTEAFF. For the CDR3, the DNA is TGTGCCAGCAGCTCACGACAGGGCGGCTCGAACACTGAAGCTTTCTTT. The rearrangement links TRBV7-8 to TRBJ1-1; 7 bases are shared with TRBD1. Trimming removed 4 bases from V and 1 base from J; junction bases left unmatched: 9. The CDR3 has 16 residues. Germline V lookup: CDR1 SGHVS, CDR2 FQNEAQ.

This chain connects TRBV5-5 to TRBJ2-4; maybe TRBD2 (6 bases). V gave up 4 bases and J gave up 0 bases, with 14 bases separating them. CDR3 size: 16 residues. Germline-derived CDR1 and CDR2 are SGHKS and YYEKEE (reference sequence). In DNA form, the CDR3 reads TGTGCCAGCAGCCCCGGGACTGCCCTAGCCAAAAACATTCAGTACTTC. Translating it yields CASSPGTALAKNIQYF.

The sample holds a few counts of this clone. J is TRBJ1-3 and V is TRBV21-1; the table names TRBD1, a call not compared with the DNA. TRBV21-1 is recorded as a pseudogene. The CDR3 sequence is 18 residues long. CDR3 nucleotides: TGTGCCAGCAGCGTCCACAGGGGGCCCGTCTCCCCTGGAAACACCATATATTTT. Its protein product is CASSVHRGPVSPGNTIYF.

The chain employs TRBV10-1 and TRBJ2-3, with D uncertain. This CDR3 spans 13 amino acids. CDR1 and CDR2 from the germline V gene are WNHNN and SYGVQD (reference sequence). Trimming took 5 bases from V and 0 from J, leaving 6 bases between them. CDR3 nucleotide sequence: TGCGCCAGCAGTACCTATAGCACAGATACGCAGTATTTT. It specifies CASSTYSTDTQYF.

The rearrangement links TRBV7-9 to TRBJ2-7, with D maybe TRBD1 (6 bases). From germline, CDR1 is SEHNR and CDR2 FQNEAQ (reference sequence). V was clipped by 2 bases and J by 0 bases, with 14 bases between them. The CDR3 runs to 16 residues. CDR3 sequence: CASSLRGQTASYEQYF. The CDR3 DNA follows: TGTGCCAGCAGCTTAAGGGGACAAACAGCCTCCTACGAGCAGTACTTC.

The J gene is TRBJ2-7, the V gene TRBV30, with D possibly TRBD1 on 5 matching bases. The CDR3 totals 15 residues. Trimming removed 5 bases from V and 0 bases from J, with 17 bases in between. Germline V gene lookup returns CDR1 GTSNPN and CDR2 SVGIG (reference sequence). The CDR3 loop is CAWHPSQVTSYEQYF. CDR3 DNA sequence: TGTGCCTGGCACCCCTCACAGGTAACCTCCTACGAGCAGTACTTC.

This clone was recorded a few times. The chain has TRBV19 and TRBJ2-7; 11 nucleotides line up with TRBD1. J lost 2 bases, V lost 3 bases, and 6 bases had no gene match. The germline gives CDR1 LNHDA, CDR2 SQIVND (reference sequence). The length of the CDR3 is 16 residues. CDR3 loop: CASSIPGTGGTYEQYF. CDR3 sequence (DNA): TGTGCCAGTAGTATTCCCGGGACAGGGGGGACCTACGAGCAGTACTTC. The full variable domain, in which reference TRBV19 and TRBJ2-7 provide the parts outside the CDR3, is DGGITQSPKYLFRKEGQNVTLSCEQNLNHDAMYWYRQDPGQGLRLIYYSQIVNDFQKGDIAEGYSVSREKKESFPLTVTSAQKNPTAFYLCASSIPGTGGTYEQYFGPGTRLTVT.

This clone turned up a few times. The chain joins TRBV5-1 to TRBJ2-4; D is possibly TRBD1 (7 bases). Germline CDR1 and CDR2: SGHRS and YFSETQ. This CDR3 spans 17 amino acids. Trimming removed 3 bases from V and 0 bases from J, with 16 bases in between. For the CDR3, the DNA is TGCGCCAGCAGCTCGGGAGTCAGGGGGTTAGCCAAAAACATTCAGTACTTC. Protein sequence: CASSSGVRGLAKNIQYF.

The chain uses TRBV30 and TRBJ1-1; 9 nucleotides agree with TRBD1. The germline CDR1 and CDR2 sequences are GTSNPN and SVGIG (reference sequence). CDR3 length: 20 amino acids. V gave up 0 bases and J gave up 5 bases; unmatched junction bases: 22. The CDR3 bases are TGTGCCTGGAGTGTACGCCCTTGTTCCGCTCGAGGACAGGGGCTGACTGAAGCTTTCTTT. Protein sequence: CAWSVRPCSARGQGLTEAFF.